This T cell receptor beta chain was sequenced in a study of siplizumab effects on memory and regulatory T cells. Findings and caveats of the study: Unstimulated subsets contained matches for only a minor fraction of alloreactive clones.

V was trimmed by 6 bases and J by 0 bases, leaving 10 bases between them. CDR1 is MNHEY and CDR2 is SMNVEV in the germline V gene (reference sequence). The CDR3 consists of 14 residues. The table came from immunoSEQ multiplex PCR; TCRdb's copy has only in-frame clones and leaves some out. The sample holds more than 13,000 clones, approximately 46% seen once. For this clone: No antigen is known for it.

Coculturing at 37°C lasted about six days for the mixed lymphocyte reaction cells. The chain carries TRBV27 and TRBJ2-3; D might be TRBD2 (6 bases). The source material was CFSE-low (dividing) CD4+ T cells sorted from an allogeneic mixed lymphocyte reaction. The TCR originated in a human donor in good health; the cells came from an allogeneic mixed lymphocyte reaction. Some clones in this sample may be carry-over from other donors' samples. The CDR3 protein is CASRVAASTDTQYF. The CDR3 DNA reads TGTGCCAGCAGAGTAGCGGCTAGCACAGATACGCAGTATTTT.